This T cell receptor (beta chain) originates from a study of T cell repertoires in cytomegalovirus infection. Notes on the study in general: The cumulative frequency of public TCR beta families identified carriers of CMV plus the relevant HLA. HLA-C-restricted CMV-specific TCR beta clonotypes were dominant in the ex vivo response.

TCRdb redid the calling of the reads with MiXCR, one entry per CDR3 protein. The sample lists some 400,000 distinct CDR3 sequences; about 33% were seen once. Notes on this clonotype: Its cognate antigen is unknown. A read error may produce the germline difference seen at one junction end.

The germline gives CDR1 MNHEY, CDR2 SVGEGT. The CDR3 spans 15 residues. The chain uses TRBV6-2 or TRBV6-3 and TRBJ1-1, with D unresolved. This TCR derives from a human donor in good health (CMV status not recorded). Some clones in this sample may be carry-over from other donors' samples. What was sequenced was PBMCs. Here the CDR3 reads CASSSPSSIRAEALF. The CDR3 DNA reads as TGTGCCAGCAGTTCACCGTCCTCTATCCGCGCTGAAGCTTTATTT.